This T cell receptor beta chain stems from a study of blood T cell repertoires in COVID-19 (dated by TCRdb to between 2020 and 2021). General notes on the study: Samples covering the acute and convalescent phases of COVID-19 were provided by collaborators in the United States, Italy and Spain. The prospective study material was composed of cDNA or gDNA derived from T cells, B-cell-depleted T cells, or PBMCs. Deeply sampled blood TCRbeta repertoires from subjects exposed to, actively infected with, or recovered from COVID-19 were included in the dataset. The repertoires were made available in a free public database intended to serve as a resource for research on the immune response to SARS-CoV-2. The samples were drawn from two sources: the first 160 participants of the ongoing ImmuneRACE study, and fewer than 1,500 subjects contributed by 6 global collaborators. Nearly every sample came with metadata listing a de-identified subject ID, COVID-19 status, age in years and sex. Where HLA class I and class II types were available, the types were taken from metadata supplied by the sample provider, not from assay-based typing.

Turning to this clone: The antigen it binds to is not known. Base qualities are not provided; no much larger clone lies one nucleotide away.

General study outcomes and caveats: How much clinical and demographic metadata was included differed by source and by participant, and the metadata was provided uncurated.

Each collaborating institution followed its own protocols to collect whole blood in K2EDTA tubes. For TCRbeta analysis, collaborator samples were shipped as frozen whole blood, as isolated PBMCs, or as DNA extracted from either sample type. TCRbeta CDR3 regions were amplified from genomic DNA by means of the immunoSEQ Assay, a bias-controlled multiplex PCR. As for how the authors treated the data: Nucleated cell counts per sample were estimated from amplification of reference gene primers within the assay. To quantify the absolute abundance of each unique TCRbeta CDR3 rearrangement, sequence reads were collapsed and filtered. Productive Simpson clonality was computed per sample as the square root of Simpson's diversity index over productive rearrangements. The table was pulled from immuneACCESS by TCRdb, which kept in-frame rearrangements only. Such tables lose some clones; where checked, under half of the loss comes from unresolved V genes, and the rest has no known cause. For V, J and clone size, that table is used; D and trimming come from the DNA. In this sample the table shows about 34,000 clones, 88% of which occur a single time. The ten top clones hold roughly 13% of the sample.

This clonotype originated in a man aged 60 to 69 with active COVID-19. The sequencing sample was made of peripheral blood.

The DNA sequence is TGCAGCGTTGAAGAGGAAGGGGCACTCAACACCGGGGAGCTGTTTTTT. Its coded protein is CSVEEEGALNTGELFF. The chain is assembled from TRBV29-1 and TRBJ2-2, with TRBD1 perhaps the D gene, on 5 matching bases. CDR1 is given as SQVTM and CDR2 as ANQGSEA, both from the germline V gene. V lost 0 bases and J lost 2 bases; the stretch between them is 13 bases long. Including cysteine and phenylalanine, the CDR3 has 16 amino acids. Only the CDR3 part of the read is kept: 48 bases, read in frame from the first base.